This TCR beta chain was identified in a study of post-analysis software for immune sequencing data. On the study more broadly: Relapsing-remitting, secondary progressive and progressive-relapsing courses of multiple sclerosis were included. The study's findings and limits: Samples from one preparation batch, clustered by F measure, grouped strongly together. Relative to controls, patients with multiple sclerosis showed significantly lower normalized Chao1 diversity. Patients used five TRBV segments, including TRBV5-6, TRBV5-1 and TRBV20-1, more often than controls.

J was trimmed by 7 bases and V by 8 bases; bases with no gene match: 16. This CDR3 has 15 amino acids. Germline-derived CDR1 and CDR2 are SNHLY and FYNNEI. Unique molecular identifiers had been added to the TCR beta cDNA libraries. Starting from roughly 1 to 10 million T cells, the study yielded hundreds of thousands of cDNA molecules. TCRdb redid the calling of the PCR reads with MiXCR, one entry per CDR3 protein. The sample lists 250,000 to 300,000 distinct CDR3 sequences; less than 40% were seen once. To note about this clonotype: Its target is not known. Since a much larger clone is just one base distant, this may be a read error.

Sequenced input: blood. J is TRBJ2-5 and V is TRBV2; 7 nucleotides align to TRBD2. The clonotype originates from a girl aged 5-17 years with multiple sclerosis. The CDR3 DNA reads TGTGCCAGCGGGGTCTCAGGGAGGGTAAAAGGGACCCAGTACTTC. Protein sequence: CASGVSGRVKGTQYF.